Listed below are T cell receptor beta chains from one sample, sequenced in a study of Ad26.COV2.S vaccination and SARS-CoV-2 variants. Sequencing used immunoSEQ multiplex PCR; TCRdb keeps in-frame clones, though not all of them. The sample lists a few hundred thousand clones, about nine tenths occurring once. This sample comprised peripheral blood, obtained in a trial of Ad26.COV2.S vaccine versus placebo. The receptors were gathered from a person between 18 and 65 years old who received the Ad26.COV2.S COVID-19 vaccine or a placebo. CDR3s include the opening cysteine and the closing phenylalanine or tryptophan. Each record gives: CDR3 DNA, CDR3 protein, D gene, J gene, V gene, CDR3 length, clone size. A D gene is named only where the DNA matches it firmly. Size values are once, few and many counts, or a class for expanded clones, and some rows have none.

TGTGCCAGCAGTGTAGGGGGAACCTACGAGCAGTACTTC CASSVGGTYEQYF - TRBJ2-7 TRBV27 13 -
TGTGCCAGCAGCTTAGCTGAGACAGGGTTCTCCTACGAGCAGTACTTC CASSLAETGFSYEQYF TRBD1 TRBJ2-7 TRBV7-6 16 -
TGCGCCAGCAGCTCACTAGCGGGTTCTACCGGGGAGCTGTTTTTT CASSSLAGSTGELFF TRBD2 TRBJ2-2 TRBV5-1 15 once
TGTGCCAGCAGCTTAAGTACCTACAATGAGCAGTTCTTC CASSLSTYNEQFF - TRBJ2-1 TRBV7-3 13 -
TGTGCCAGCTCACCGACAGGGACTTTGAACACTGAAGCTTTCTTT CASSPTGTLNTEAFF TRBD1 TRBJ1-1 TRBV18 15 -
TGCGCCAGCAGTGAGTTCGGACAGGGTGTTTCACCCCTCCACTTT CASSEFGQGVSPLHF TRBD1 TRBJ1-6 TRBV10-2 15 -
TGTGCCAGCAGTTTATCGGGGGACAGGGTGACTGAAGCTTTCTTT CASSLSGDRVTEAFF TRBD1 TRBJ1-1 TRBV27 15 -
TGTGCCAGCTCACCGATGGGGGCTGGGGGAAAGAACACTGAAGCTTTCTTT CASSPMGAGGKNTEAFF - TRBJ1-1 TRBV18 17 -
TGTGCCAGCAGCTTGGCACAAGGGTCGGAGACCCAGTACTTC CASSLAQGSETQYF - TRBJ2-5 TRBV5-4 14 -
TGTGCCAGCAGTTACGAGCTTGGGCAGTACTTC CASSYELGQYF - TRBJ2-7 TRBV6-2/TRBV6-3 11 -
TGTGCCAGCAGCCCCACCAGGGTCGCCGGGGAGCTGTTTTTT CASSPTRVAGELFF - TRBJ2-2 TRBV7-3 14 -
TGTGCCAGCTCACCTATGCTAGAAGTACAAGAGACCCAGTACTTC CASSPMLEVQETQYF - TRBJ2-5 TRBV18 15 -
TGTGCCAGCAGCCCAGGGGGTCGTGGGGGGCAGTATTTT CASSPGGRGGQYF TRBD1 TRBJ2-3 TRBV9 13 -
TGTGCCAGCAGCTTAGGGACAGCAAATGAAAAACTGTTTTTT CASSLGTANEKLFF - TRBJ1-4 TRBV7-9 14 -
TGCGCCAGCAGCTCGGACAGCCCGGCAAATTCACCCCTCCACTTT CASSSDSPANSPLHF - TRBJ1-6 TRBV5-1 15 -
TGTGCCAGCGGGGCTAGCGGGAGGTCCTACAATGAGCAGTTCTTC CASGASGRSYNEQFF TRBD2 TRBJ2-1 TRBV7-9 15 -
TGTGCCAGCTCACCGCCTTCAGGGGCCACAGATACGCAGTATTTT CASSPPSGATDTQYF - TRBJ2-3 TRBV18 15 -
TGTGCCAGCAGCTTAGGACAGGGAAACGAGCAGTACTTC CASSLGQGNEQYF TRBD1 TRBJ2-7 TRBV7-9 13 few
TGTGCCAGCAGTTTTCGGCAGAATAATTCACCCCTCCACTTT CASSFRQNNSPLHF - TRBJ1-6 TRBV28 14 once
TGCGCCAGCAGCCAAGTATCTGGGCAGAATGAGCAGTTCTTC CASSQVSGQNEQFF - TRBJ2-1 TRBV4-1 14 -
TGTGCCAGCAGCGAGGGGCAGGGATTCTCTGGAAACACCATATATTTT CASSEGQGFSGNTIYF - TRBJ1-3 TRBV9 16 -
TGTGCCAGCAGCCAGGCGTTGCTTAGCGGGAGCTCCTACGAGCAGTACTTC CASSQALLSGSSYEQYF TRBD2 TRBJ2-7 TRBV4-2 17 -
TGTGCCACCCTGGGAGGGATGAACACTGAAGCTTTCTTT CATLGGMNTEAFF - TRBJ1-1 TRBV11-1 13 -
TGTGCCAGCAGTTTAGTTCAGGGCCGCTACGAGCAGTACTTC CASSLVQGRYEQYF - TRBJ2-7 TRBV28 14 -
TGCAGTGCTAGTCCGACTATAGCAGTGTACAATGAGCAGTTCTTC CSASPTIAVYNEQFF - TRBJ2-1 TRBV20-1 15 once
TGTGCCAGCAGTTTAGTCGTGGGCCGGGATGGCTACACCTTC CASSLVVGRDGYTF - TRBJ1-2 TRBV28 14 -
TGTGCCAGCAGTACCCGGACAGGGCTATCCTACGAGCAGTACTTC CASSTRTGLSYEQYF TRBD1 TRBJ2-7 TRBV6-2/TRBV6-3 15 -
TGCAGTGCTAGTAAACAAAACACTGAAGCTTTCTTT CSASKQNTEAFF - TRBJ1-1 TRBV20-1 12 -
TGTGCCAGCAGCCTAGGGGGGGGACTAGCGGGATTCAATGAGCAGTTCTTC CASSLGGGLAGFNEQFF TRBD2 TRBJ2-1 TRBV2 17 once
TGTGCCAGCAGTGGAGGGCCCGAGGAGACCCAGTACTTC CASSGGPEETQYF - TRBJ2-5 TRBV28 13 -
TGTGCCTGGGACGGAGGGTGGCAAGAGACCCAGTACTTC CAWDGGWQETQYF - TRBJ2-5 TRBV30 13 -
TGTGCCAGCAGGCTAGCGGTTAGCTCCTACGAGCAGTACTTC CASRLAVSSYEQYF TRBD2 TRBJ2-7 TRBV2 14 -
TGTGCCAGCAGCTTCCGGGACAGCGTTAACTATTTTTCCTACAATGAGCAGTTCTTC CASSFRDSVNYFSYNEQFF TRBD1 TRBJ2-1 TRBV7-8 19 -
TGTGCCAGCAGCTTAGCGACAGCAGCCTCAGCTTTCTTT CASSLATAASAFF - TRBJ1-1 TRBV7-2 13 few
TGTGCCAGCAGGTCCGGGGGAAACACCATATATTTT CASRSGGNTIYF - TRBJ1-3 TRBV6-5 12 -
TGTGCCTGGATGTCGCAGAGACAGGGGGCTCTCGGCTACACCTTC CAWMSQRQGALGYTF TRBD1 TRBJ1-2 TRBV30 15 -
TGTGCCAGCAGCGACGGGACTAGCGGATACGAGCAGTACTTC CASSDGTSGYEQYF TRBD2 TRBJ2-7 TRBV7-9 14 -